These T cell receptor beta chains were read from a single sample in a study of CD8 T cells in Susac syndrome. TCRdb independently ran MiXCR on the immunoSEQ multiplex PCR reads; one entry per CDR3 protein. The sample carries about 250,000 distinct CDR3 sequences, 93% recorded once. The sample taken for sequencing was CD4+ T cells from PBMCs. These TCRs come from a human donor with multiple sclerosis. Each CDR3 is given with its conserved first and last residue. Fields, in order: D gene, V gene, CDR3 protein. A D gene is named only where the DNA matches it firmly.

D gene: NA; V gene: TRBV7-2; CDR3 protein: CASSLVFAGANEKLFF
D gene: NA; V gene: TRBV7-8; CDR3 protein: CASSLGTSPLKEYF
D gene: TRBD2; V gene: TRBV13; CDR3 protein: CASSPAGGNTDTQYF
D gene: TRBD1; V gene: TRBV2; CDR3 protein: CASSEIGTGGINEQFF
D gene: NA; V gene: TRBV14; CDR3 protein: CASSQGTTVTEAFF
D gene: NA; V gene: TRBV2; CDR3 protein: CASRRGAGETQYF
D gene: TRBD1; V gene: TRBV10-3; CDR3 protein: CAISGDRQSGQFF
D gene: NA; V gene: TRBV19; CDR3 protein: CASSSQGSGQPQHF
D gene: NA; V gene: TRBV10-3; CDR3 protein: CAISVGSSSTDTQYF
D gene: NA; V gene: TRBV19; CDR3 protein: CASSIKAAGPETQYF
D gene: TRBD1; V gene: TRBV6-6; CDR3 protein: CASIEGGRVNGYTF
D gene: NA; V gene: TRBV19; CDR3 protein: CASSRGAWGRADKNIQYF
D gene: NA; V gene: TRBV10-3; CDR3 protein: CAISEGSWYPEVQAKNIQYF
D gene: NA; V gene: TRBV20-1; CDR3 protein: CSARSTLQETQYF
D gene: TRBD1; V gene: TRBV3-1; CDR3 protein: CASSPGQGFWQPQHF
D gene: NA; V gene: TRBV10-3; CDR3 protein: CAINRQNTDTQYF
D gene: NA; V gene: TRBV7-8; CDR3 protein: CATTIGGGLGETQYF
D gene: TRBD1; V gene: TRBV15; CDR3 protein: CATSLDRGLQPQHF
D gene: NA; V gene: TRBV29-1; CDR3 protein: CSVRKPIGLETQYF
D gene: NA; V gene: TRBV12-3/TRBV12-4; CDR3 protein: CASSLLRRNTEAFF
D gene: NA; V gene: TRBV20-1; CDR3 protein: CSARVPGPRGSYGYTF
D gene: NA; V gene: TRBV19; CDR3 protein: CASSMEPGNQPQHF
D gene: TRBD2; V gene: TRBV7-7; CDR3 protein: CASSRKTSGAGELFF
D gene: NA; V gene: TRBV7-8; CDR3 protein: CASSSRWMSTDTQYF
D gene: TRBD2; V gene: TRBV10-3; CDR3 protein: CAINSGVGPHNEQFF
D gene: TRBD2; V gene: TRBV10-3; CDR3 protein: CAISVGGSVNEQFF
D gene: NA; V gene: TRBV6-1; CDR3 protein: CASSVHSGNNNQPQHF
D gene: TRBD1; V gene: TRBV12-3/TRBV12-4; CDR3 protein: CASSRQGTLYGYTF
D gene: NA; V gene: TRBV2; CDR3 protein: CASSGRPSVFGIADEQYF
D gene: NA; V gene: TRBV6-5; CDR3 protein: CASSTMNTEAFF
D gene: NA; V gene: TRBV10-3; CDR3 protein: CAISDQSLTRNQPQHF
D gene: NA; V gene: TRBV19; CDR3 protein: CASSIGGTYEQYF
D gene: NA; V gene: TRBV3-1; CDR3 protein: CASSHGRDRGETQYF
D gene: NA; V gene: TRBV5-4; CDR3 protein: CASASAGRTDTQYF
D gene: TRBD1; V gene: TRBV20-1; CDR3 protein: CSATNRGSRTGANVLTF
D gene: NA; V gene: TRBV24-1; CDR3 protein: CATSDKFWMSKDNSNQPQHF
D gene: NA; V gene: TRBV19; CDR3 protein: CASTAGQPNIQYF
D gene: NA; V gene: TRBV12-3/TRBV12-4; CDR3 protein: CASSPGTGKGNTIYF
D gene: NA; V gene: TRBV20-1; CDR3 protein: CSATRVGDEQYF
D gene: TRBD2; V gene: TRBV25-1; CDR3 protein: CASSASGGAETQYF
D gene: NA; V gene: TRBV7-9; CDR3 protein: CASSFSSGWYEQYF
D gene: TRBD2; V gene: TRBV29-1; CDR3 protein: CSVGPSLSGGVHSYNEQFF
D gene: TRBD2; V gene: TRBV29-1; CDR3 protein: CSVERLAGGSYNEQFF
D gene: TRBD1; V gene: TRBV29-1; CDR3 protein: CSVASTGDDSEAFF
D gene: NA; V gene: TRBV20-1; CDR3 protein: CSARVSSDFWQYF
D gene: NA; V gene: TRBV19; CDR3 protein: CASGRTSNQPQHF
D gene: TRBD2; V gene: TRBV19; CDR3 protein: CASTFSGGAKNIQYF
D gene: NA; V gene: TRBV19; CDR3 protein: CASRNTEAFF
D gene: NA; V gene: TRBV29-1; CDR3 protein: CSASGTAGDTEAFF
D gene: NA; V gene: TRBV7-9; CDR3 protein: CASRDSRVPGNTIYF